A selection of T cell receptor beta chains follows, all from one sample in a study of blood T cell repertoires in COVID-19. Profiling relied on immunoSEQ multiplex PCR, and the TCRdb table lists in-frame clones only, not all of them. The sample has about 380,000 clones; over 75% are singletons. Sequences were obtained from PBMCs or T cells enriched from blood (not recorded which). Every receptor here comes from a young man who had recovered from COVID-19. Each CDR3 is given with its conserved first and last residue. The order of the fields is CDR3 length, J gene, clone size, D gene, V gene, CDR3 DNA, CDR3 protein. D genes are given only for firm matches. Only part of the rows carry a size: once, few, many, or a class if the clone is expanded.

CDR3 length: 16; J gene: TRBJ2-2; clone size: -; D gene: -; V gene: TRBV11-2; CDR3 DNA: TGTGCCAGCAGCCTCCGGGGGTGGGGGACAGTCGGGGAGCTGTTTTTT; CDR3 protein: CASSLRGWGTVGELFF
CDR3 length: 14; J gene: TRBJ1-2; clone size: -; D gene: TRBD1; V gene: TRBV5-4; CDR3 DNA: TGTGCCAGCAGCCTCCAGGGGGAGCGAAATGGCTACACCTTC; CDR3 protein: CASSLQGERNGYTF
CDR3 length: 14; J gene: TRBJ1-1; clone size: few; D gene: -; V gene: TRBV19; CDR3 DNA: TGTGCCAGTAGTATTCCCCTCCAGGGGACTGAAGCTTTCTTT; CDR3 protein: CASSIPLQGTEAFF
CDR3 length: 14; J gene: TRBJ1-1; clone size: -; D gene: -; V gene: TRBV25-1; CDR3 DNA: TGTGCCAGCAGTGAGCCAGGGGAATACACTGAAGCTTTCTTT; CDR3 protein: CASSEPGEYTEAFF
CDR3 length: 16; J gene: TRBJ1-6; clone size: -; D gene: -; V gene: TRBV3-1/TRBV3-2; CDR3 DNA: TGTGCCAGCAGCCAAGGCCCCACAGGGCGGCTTGGACCCCTCCACTTT; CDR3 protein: CASSQGPTGRLGPLHF
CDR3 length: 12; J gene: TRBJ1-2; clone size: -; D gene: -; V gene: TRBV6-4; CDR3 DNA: TGTGCCAGCAGACACGACATTGAGAATTGCGTCTTC; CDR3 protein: CASRHDIENCVF
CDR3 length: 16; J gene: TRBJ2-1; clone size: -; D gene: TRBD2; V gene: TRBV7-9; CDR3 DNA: TGTGCCAGCAGCCTAGCGGGACTAGGGGACTACAATGAGCAGTTCTTC; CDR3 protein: CASSLAGLGDYNEQFF
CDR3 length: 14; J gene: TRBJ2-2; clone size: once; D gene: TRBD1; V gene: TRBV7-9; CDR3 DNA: TGTGCCAGCAGCTTCGACAGGGGGACCGGGGAGCTGTTTTTT; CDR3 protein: CASSFDRGTGELFF
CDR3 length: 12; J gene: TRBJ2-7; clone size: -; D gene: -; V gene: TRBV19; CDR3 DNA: TGTGCCAGTAGTCAGGGCGGCTACGAGCAGTACTTC; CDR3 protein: CASSQGGYEQYF
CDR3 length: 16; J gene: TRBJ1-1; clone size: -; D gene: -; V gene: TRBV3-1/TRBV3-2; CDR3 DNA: TGTGCCAGCAGCCAAGGTATCTGGGCCCTGAACACTGAAGCTTTCTTT; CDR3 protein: CASSQGIWALNTEAFF
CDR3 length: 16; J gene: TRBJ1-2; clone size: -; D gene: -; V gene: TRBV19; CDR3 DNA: TGTGCCAGTAGTATTTACGGAACGGAAGGAGACTATGGCTACACCTTC; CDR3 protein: CASSIYGTEGDYGYTF
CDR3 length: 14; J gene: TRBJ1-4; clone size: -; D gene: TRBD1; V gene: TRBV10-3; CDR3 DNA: TGTGCCATCGGCCCCGAGACAGGGAGTGAAAAACTGTTTTTT; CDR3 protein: CAIGPETGSEKLFF
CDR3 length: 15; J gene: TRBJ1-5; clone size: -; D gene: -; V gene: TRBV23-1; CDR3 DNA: TGCGCCAGCAGTCAATCACCCAGGGGCAATCAGCCCCAGCATTTT; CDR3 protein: CASSQSPRGNQPQHF
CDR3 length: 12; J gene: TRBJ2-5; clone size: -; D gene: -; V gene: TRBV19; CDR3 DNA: TGTGCCAGTGGACAGTTCCAAGAGACCCAGTACTTC; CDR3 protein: CASGQFQETQYF
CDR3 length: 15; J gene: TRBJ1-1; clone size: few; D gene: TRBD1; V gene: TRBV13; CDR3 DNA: TGTGCCAGCAGCTACCAGGGGGTGGTTTTCACTGAAGCTTTCTTT; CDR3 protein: CASSYQGVVFTEAFF
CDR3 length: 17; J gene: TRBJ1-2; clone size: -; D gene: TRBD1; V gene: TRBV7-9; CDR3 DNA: TGTGCCAGCAGCTCACACCTACCGACAGGGGAGTACTATGGCTACACCTTC; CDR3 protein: CASSSHLPTGEYYGYTF
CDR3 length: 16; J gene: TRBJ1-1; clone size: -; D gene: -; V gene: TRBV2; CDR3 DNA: TGTGCCAGCAAGCGACTGATCAGGACTTCTTTTGGTGAAGCTTTCTTT; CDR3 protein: CASKRLIRTSFGEAFF
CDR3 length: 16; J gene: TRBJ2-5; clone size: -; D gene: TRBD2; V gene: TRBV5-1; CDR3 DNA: TGCGCCAGCAGCACAGCGGGCGCTAGCGGATGGGAGACCCAGTACTTC; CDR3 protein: CASSTAGASGWETQYF
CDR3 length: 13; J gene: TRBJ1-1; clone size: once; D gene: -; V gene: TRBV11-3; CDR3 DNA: TGTGCCAGCAGCTTAGCCTCGGACAGTGAAGCTTTCTTT; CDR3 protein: CASSLASDSEAFF
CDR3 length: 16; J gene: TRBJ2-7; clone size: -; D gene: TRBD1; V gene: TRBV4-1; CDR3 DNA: TGCGCCAGCAGCCCAAGATATACAGGGGGAAGCTACGAGCAGTACTTC; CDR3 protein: CASSPRYTGGSYEQYF
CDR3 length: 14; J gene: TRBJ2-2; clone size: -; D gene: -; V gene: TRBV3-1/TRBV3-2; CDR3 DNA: TGTGCCAGCAGCCAAGGAGGGATCCCCGGGGAGCTGTTTTTT; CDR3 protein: CASSQGGIPGELFF
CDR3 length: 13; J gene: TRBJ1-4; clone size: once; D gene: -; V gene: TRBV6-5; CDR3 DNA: TGTGCCAGCGCTGCAGGGTTGATTGAAAAACTGTTTTTT; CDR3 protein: CASAAGLIEKLFF
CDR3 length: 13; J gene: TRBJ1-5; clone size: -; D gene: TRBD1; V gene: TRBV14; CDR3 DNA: TGTGCCAGCAGCCACCGACAGGGTTGGCCCCAGCATTTT; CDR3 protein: CASSHRQGWPQHF
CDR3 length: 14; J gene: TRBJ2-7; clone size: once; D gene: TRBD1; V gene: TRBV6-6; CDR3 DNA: TGTGCCAGCAGTTACGGGACAGGAACCTACGAGCAGTACTTC; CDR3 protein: CASSYGTGTYEQYF
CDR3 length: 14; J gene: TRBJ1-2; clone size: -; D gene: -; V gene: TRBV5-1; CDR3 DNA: TGCGCCAGCAGACCGCCAGGCGGGGATTTCGGCTACACCTTC; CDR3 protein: CASRPPGGDFGYTF
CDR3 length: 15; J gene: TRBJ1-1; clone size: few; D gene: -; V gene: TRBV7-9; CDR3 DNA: TGTGCCAGCACTCCCCGGCGGGGGCCGGGCACTGAAGCTTTCTTT; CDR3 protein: CASTPRRGPGTEAFF